This passage covers 28 T cell receptor beta chains from one sample sequenced in a study of blood T cells in healthy people across ages. Together with a sample-barcoded 5' primer, a J-beta primer mix was included in a second PCR lasting about 7 to 12 cycles. TCRdb reanalysed the 5' RACE reads using MiXCR and keeps one entry per CDR3 protein. Here the sample spans over 1.5 million distinct CDR3 sequences, around 50% being singletons. Material: blood. These receptors all come from a woman between 40 and 55 years old in good health.

This chain links TRBV6-1 with TRBJ2-4; 8 nucleotides match TRBD1. This CDR3 is 15 amino acids long. Per germline, CDR1 MNHNS and CDR2 SASEGT. With 6 bases clipped from V and 0 bases from J, the junction kept 4 bases outside the gene matches. The CDR3, as DNA: TGTGCCAGCAGACAGGGGGGAGAAGCCAAAAACATTCAGTACTTC. Amino acids: CASRQGGEAKNIQYF.

The chain recombines TRBV7-9 with TRBJ2-4, with 8 bases lining up with TRBD1. CDR1 and CDR2 from the germline V gene are SEHNR and FQNEAQ (reference sequence). The junction had 10 bases not matched to a gene; V was cut back by 5 bases and J by 7 bases. CDR3 length equals 15 residues. The CDR3 coding sequence is TGTGCCAGCAGCCAACGGACAGGGTATGATAACATTCAGTACTTC. Protein: CASSQRTGYDNIQYF.

This chain joins TRBV6-2 or TRBV6-3 and TRBJ2-5, with a possible D match to TRBD1 (5 bases). Trimming cost V 4 bases and J 2 bases, with 14 bases left between them. CDR1 is MNHEY, CDR2 SVGEGT, per germline. CDR3 length equals 15 residues. CDR3 loop: CASSSTGTLQETQYF. CDR3 DNA sequence: TGTGCCAGCAGTTCTACAGGAACTCTACAAGAGACCCAGTACTTC.

This clonotype was picked up one time. This chain joins TRBV4-2 and TRBJ2-3; no reliable D call. Germline V lookup: CDR1 LGHNA, CDR2 YNFKEQ. The CDR3 covers 13 residues. Trimming removed 1 base at V and 5 bases at J, with 7 bases between. The CDR3 nucleotides read TGTGCCAGCAGCCAAGTCATTGAAGATACGCAGTATTTT. This gives the protein CASSQVIEDTQYF.

The rearrangement uses TRBV12-3 or TRBV12-4 and TRBJ2-5; D is tentatively TRBD1 or TRBD2 (5 bases each). This CDR3 has 14 residues. Trimming left V 6 bases short and J 3 bases short, with 14 bases between. The DNA for the CDR3 is TGTGCCAGCAGACTTACAAGGGGAGAAGAGACCCAGTACTTC. It codes for CASRLTRGEETQYF.

This rearrangement joins TRBV7-6 to TRBJ2-7; weak D call: TRBD1 (5 bases). The CDR3 length is 14 residues. With 0 bases removed from V and 6 bases from J, the gap between germline ends came to 12 bases. Germline values: CDR1 SGHVS, CDR2 FNYEAQ. CDR3 residues: CASSLARDRSEQYF. Here the CDR3 DNA reads TGTGCCAGCAGCTTAGCGCGAGACAGAAGCGAGCAGTACTTC.

The J gene is TRBJ2-7, the V gene TRBV28; maybe TRBD1 (5 bases). Trimming left V 5 bases short and J 5 bases short, with 10 bases between. CDR1 is MDHEN, CDR2 SYDVKM, per germline. CDR3 length equals 12 residues. This CDR3 reads CASSSRVDEQYF. Written as DNA, the CDR3 is TGTGCCAGCAGTAGCAGGGTAGACGAGCAGTACTTC.

DNA of the CDR3: TGCGCCAGCAGCCCGGAGACGGTCTATGGCTACACCTTC. Its protein is CASSPETVYGYTF. The chain recombines TRBV5-1 with TRBJ1-2; D is undetermined. Trimming took off 4 bases at V and 4 bases at J, with 11 bases between the two ends. The CDR3 sequence is 13 residues long. In germline, CDR1 is SGHRS, CDR2 YFSETQ.

Written as DNA, the CDR3 is TGTGCCACCAGTGATCCCCGGACGCCCCAAGAGACCCAGTACTTC. As protein: CATSDPRTPQETQYF. This sequence joins TRBV24-1 and TRBJ2-5, with no clear D. The germline CDR1 and CDR2 sequences are KGHDR and SFDVKD. CDR3 length: 15 amino acids. Deletions cut 3 bases from V and 1 base from J, with 11 bases between.

V and J are TRBV24-1 and TRBJ2-3, with a tentative D call TRBD2 (6 bases). Germline V gene data show CDR1 as KGHDR and CDR2 as SFDVKD. With 5 bases removed from V and 0 bases from J, the gap between germline ends came to 20 bases. CDR3 length: 18 residues. CDR3 loop: CATSVALGTGFSTDTQYF. DNA of the CDR3: TGTGCCACCAGTGTCGCCCTCGGGACTGGGTTTAGCACAGATACGCAGTATTTT.

This clonotype was counted only a few times. The rearrangement uses TRBV7-2 and TRBJ2-7; D is undetermined. The germline CDR1 and CDR2 sequences are SGHTA and FQGNSA. Between the trimmed V and J ends, which lost 1 base and 6 bases, there was a span of 4 bases. The CDR3 runs to 11 residues. The CDR3 spells CASSLECEQYF. The CDR3 DNA is TGTGCCAGCAGCTTAGAATGCGAGCAGTACTTC.

The chain joins TRBV7-2 to TRBJ2-3; no clear D. The CDR3 length is 15 residues. V was pared by 3 bases and J by 2 bases, with 12 bases between. From germline, CDR1 is SGHTA and CDR2 FQGNSA. CDR3 in amino acids: CASSFEDGYTDTQYF. The CDR3 nucleotides read TGTGCCAGCAGCTTCGAAGACGGATACACAGATACGCAGTATTTT.

The count of this clonotype is one. This rearrangement joins TRBV2 to TRBJ2-7; 10 nucleotides match TRBD2. Matching the DNA end better, TRBJ2-5 makes the J call doubtful. The germline gives CDR1 SNHLY, CDR2 FYNNEI. The CDR3 totals 15 residues. The CDR3 protein is CASIERGGSQETQYF. The CDR3 nucleotides read TGTGCCAGCATCGAGCGGGGGGGCTCCCAAGAGACCCAGTACTTC.

This clonotype was detected a few times. As DNA, the CDR3 is TGTGCCAGCAGTATCAGGGGCAGCTCCTACAATGAGCAGTTCTTC. Translating gives CASSIRGSSYNEQFF. The rearrangement links TRBV6-5 to TRBJ2-1; TRBD1 is a possible D gene (6 bases). The V gene lost 5 bases and the J gene lost 0 bases, with 11 bases spanning the gap. This CDR3 has 15 residues. Germline V lookup: CDR1 MNHEY, CDR2 SVGAGI.

The rearrangement joins TRBV10-3 to TRBJ2-6; 10 bases are shared with TRBD2. The junction had 11 bases not matched to a gene; V was cut back by 6 bases and J by 3 bases. This CDR3 is 18 amino acids long. Looked up from germline, CDR1 is ENHRY and CDR2 is SYGVKD. Here the CDR3 DNA reads TGTGCCATCAGAAACGGGACTAGCGCCCCGGGTGGGGCCAACGTCCTGACTTTC. It encodes CAIRNGTSAPGGANVLTF.

The chain uses TRBV25-1 and TRBJ2-6; unclear D gene. Germline loops: CDR1 MGHDK, CDR2 SYGVNS. The CDR3 sequence is 15 residues long. V lost 4 bases and J lost 2, with 9 bases in between. In DNA form, the CDR3 reads TGTGCCAGCAGTGGTGCCCGGACTGGGGCCAACGTCCTGACTTTC. Encoded protein: CASSGARTGANVLTF. Complete variable domain (other parts from reference TRBV25-1 and TRBJ2-6): EADIYQTPRYLVIGTGKKITLECSQTMGHDKMYWYQQDPGMELHLIHYSYGVNSTEKGDLSSESTVSRIRTEHFPLTLESARPSHTSQYLCASSGARTGANVLTFGAGSRLTVL.

The chain joins TRBV6-6 to TRBJ1-4; possible D gene TRBD1, 6 bases. Germline assignment: CDR1 MNHNY and CDR2 SVGAGI (reference sequence). The CDR3 loop spans 13 amino acids. Trimming removed 7 bases at V and 11 bases at J, with 17 bases between. Here the CDR3 reads CASTRARGEKLFF. The CDR3 DNA follows: TGTGCCAGCACCAGGGCCAGGGGTGAGAAACTGTTTTTT.

The J gene is TRBJ1-4, the V gene TRBV5-5, with no clear D. The germline V gene encodes CDR1 SGHKS and CDR2 YYEKEE (reference sequence). This CDR3 is 13 amino acids long. Trimming stripped 5 bases from V and 12 bases from J, with 17 bases between. The chain's CDR3 is CASRNPASVELFF. The DNA for the CDR3 is TGTGCCAGCAGAAATCCAGCGTCTGTCGAACTGTTTTTT.

This clonotype has at least ten counts. CDR3 residues: CASSLVRAYEQYF. CDR3 coding DNA: TGTGCCAGCAGCTTAGTCAGGGCCTACGAGCAGTACTTC. This sequence joins TRBV7-2 and TRBJ2-7; weak D call: TRBD1 (5 bases). Germline CDR1 and CDR2: SGHTA and FQGNSA. The CDR3 is 13 residues long. V lost 1 base to trimming and J lost 2 bases, with 6 bases between them.

The gene calls are TRBV20-1 and TRBJ1-5, with D unclear. The V end was cut by 5 bases, the J end by 6 bases, with 23 bases between. The CDR3 is 16 amino acids. Germline values: CDR1 DFQATT, CDR2 SNEGSKA (reference sequence). The CDR3 protein is CSAHVLTGGPLQPQHF. The CDR3 DNA sequence: TGCAGTGCTCATGTGCTGACCGGAGGTCCACTTCAGCCCCAGCATTTT.

A few counts support this clonotype. The chain has TRBV12-3 or TRBV12-4 and TRBJ2-7; 11 bases align to TRBD2. There are 15 residues in the CDR3. Trimming at V came to 4 bases and at J to 6 bases, leaving 8 bases not matched to a gene. CDR3 residues: CASSSFSGGASEQYF. The CDR3 DNA follows: TGTGCCAGCAGTTCCTTTAGCGGGGGGGCGTCCGAGCAGTACTTC.

This clonotype was observed a few times. V gene TRBV7-2 combines with J gene TRBJ2-5; D remains unclear. The CDR3 has 13 amino acids. Per germline, CDR1 SGHTA and CDR2 FQGNSA. V lost 4 bases, J lost 5 bases, and 11 bases lay in between. As DNA, the CDR3 is TGTGCCAGCAGCTATGGACCGAATGAGACCCAGTACTTC. Protein sequence: CASSYGPNETQYF.

In this sample, this clonotype turned up a few times. The rearrangement links TRBV4-1 to TRBJ1-2; tentative D call: TRBD1 (5 bases). The CDR3 extends over 15 amino acids. The germline V gene encodes CDR1 MGHRA and CDR2 YSYEKL. V was clipped by 1 base and J by 2 bases, with 11 bases between them. The chain's CDR3 is CASSQVRQTNYGYTF. CDR3 nucleotides: TGCGCCAGCAGCCAAGTAAGACAGACCAACTATGGCTACACCTTC.

The gene calls are TRBV20-1 and TRBJ2-3, with a possible D match to TRBD2 (5 bases). The CDR3 length is 15 residues. V was cut by 5 bases and J by 2 bases, with 17 bases left in between. In germline, CDR1 is DFQATT, CDR2 SNEGSKA (reference sequence). The CDR3 DNA follows: TGCAGTGCTCCCCGGGGTCGGGAACACACAGATACGCAGTATTTT. As protein: CSAPRGREHTDTQYF.

The J gene is TRBJ2-5, the V gene TRBV21-1; the tabulated D call, TRBD2, remains unverified against the DNA. TRBV21-1 is listed as a pseudogene. This CDR3 is built from 16 residues. The CDR3 region has the DNA TGTGCCAGCAAAGTAGTCCCGCGGCGGCTCCAAGAGACCCAGTACTTC. Encoded protein: CASKVVPRRLQETQYF.

The chain uses TRBV3-1 and TRBJ1-2; D not resolved. The CDR3 covers 16 residues. With 0 bases removed from V and 5 bases from J, the gap between germline ends came to 16 bases. CDR1 LGHDT and CDR2 YNNKEL come from the germline V gene (reference sequence). The CDR3 sequence: CASSQDTRPVRYGYTF. The CDR3 DNA reads as TGTGCCAGCAGCCAAGATACCCGACCGGTCCGGTATGGCTACACCTTC.

The V gene is TRBV18, the J gene TRBJ2-7; D is perhaps TRBD1 (7 bases). V was shortened by 6 bases and J by 6 bases, with 15 bases between the two germline ends. This CDR3 contains 13 residues. CDR1 and CDR2 (germline): KGHSH, LQKENI. CDR3 bases: TGTGCCAGCTCCCCGGGGGCAGGGGGCGAGCAGTACTTC. Residues: CASSPGAGGEQYF.

The chain combines TRBV11-2 with TRBJ2-7; possible D gene TRBD2, 6 bases. The better agreement between TRBJ2-5 and the DNA end casts doubt on the J call. CDR1 is SGHAT, CDR2 FQNNGV, per germline. The CDR3 spans 17 residues. The CDR3 bases are TGTGCCAGCAGCTTAGAACATGGAGGGCCTGGGGCAGAGACCCAGTACTTC. This codes for CASSLEHGGPGAETQYF.